This T cell receptor beta chain emerged from a study of OX40 agonist ivuxolimab in advanced cancers. Study-level background: Ivuxolimab was a fully human IgG2 agonistic monoclonal antibody targeting the costimulatory receptor OX40 (CD134). Intravenous ivuxolimab was administered to patients every 2 weeks at six dose levels: 0.01, 0.1, 0.3, 1.5, 3 and 10 mg/kg. Of the roughly 54 dose-escalation patients, hepatocellular carcinoma was present in about 20, melanoma in roughly 15, renal cell carcinoma in 9 and head and neck cancer in 9. In the dose-escalation cohort, 82.7% of patients were male, and the mean age was approximately 60 years, with a range of about 23 to 85. Patients were allowed to have had prior anti-PD-1, anti-PD-L1 or anti-CTLA-4 therapy, and approximately 37% of the dose-escalation patients had been treated with checkpoint inhibitors. Partial responses occurred in three dose-escalation patients: two with cutaneous melanoma and one with hepatocellular carcinoma. Peripheral TCRbeta sequencing was intended to test whether TCR sequence diversity was altered and clonal T-cell expansion was caused by ivuxolimab. The monotherapy dose-escalation portion (N of about 50 patients) of the phase I ivuxolimab trial is reported in the paper. Summary of the overall study and its limitations: In partial responders in the 0.1-3.0 mg/kg groups, normalized peripheral clonal expansion was found to be among the lowest, especially among CD8+ T cells. At doses from 0.1 to 3.0 mg/kg, clonal expansion was seen in both CD4+ and CD8+ blood T cells between baseline and week 6. On average, CD8+ T cells showed more expanded clones than CD4+ T cells after ivuxolimab. The antigen specificity of the clonally expanded peripheral T cells was not determined. Low levels of normalized T-cell clonal expansion were also seen in some nonresponding patients.

To sequence the TCRbeta CDR3 region, genomic DNA was isolated from the sorted cells. The immunoSEQ Assay was used for sequencing of TCRbeta CDR3 regions. TCRdb took this table from immuneACCESS and kept in-frame rearrangements with V and J called. Such tables lack part of the clones; where checked against another copy, unresolved V genes explain under half of the gap, and the rest is unexplained. Here the sample has about 100,000 clones; about 90% occur a single time. The ten largest clones capture more than 0.15% of the sample. The trial excluded patients who had a history of autoimmune disease or were on systemic immunosuppression. Peripheral blood for TCR sequencing was collected from all dose cohorts at baseline, on cycle 4 day 1, and on cycle 7 day 1. Samples came from an open-label, multicenter, first-in-human phase I dose-escalation trial of ivuxolimab. Adults with locally advanced or metastatic head and neck squamous cell, hepatocellular, melanoma or renal cell carcinoma were enrolled in the trial. CD4+ and CD8+ T cells were sorted separately from peripheral blood before TCR sequencing.

With respect to this clone: Its antigen is not yet known. Base qualities are missing; no much larger clone stands one base away.

The sample consisted of CD4+ or CD8+ T cells sorted from blood, taken in a trial of the OX40 agonist ivuxolimab. The source is an adult with an advanced solid tumor such as melanoma, head and neck, liver or kidney cancer.

The CDR3 protein sequence reads: CASSLALAGRGGFADTQYF. Here is the DNA: TGTGCCAGCAGCTTAGCCCTAGCAGGCCGGGGGGGTTTTGCAGATACGCAGTATTTT. This chain is built from TRBV7-8 and TRBJ2-3; 8 central nucleotides agree with TRBD2. The CDR3, cysteine through phenylalanine, is 19 amino acids long. Left in the record is the CDR3 DNA by itself, 57 bases read in frame from the first base. As encoded in the germline V gene, CDR1 is SGHVS while CDR2 is FQNEAQ. The germline V end is reduced by 0 bases and the J end by 4 bases; junction bases left unmatched: 15.